The present TCR beta chain was sequenced within a study of identical twins. This clonotype was detected only a few times. As yet, its antigen is unknown. Germline V CDR1 and CDR2: SGHRS, YFSETQ. The germline V and J ends were trimmed by 5 bases and 2 bases, with 15 bases remaining between them. The CDR3 has 15 amino acids. Unique molecular identifiers were present on the cDNA, and a universal primer site came from template switching. TCRdb itself ran the 5' RACE reads through MiXCR, one entry per CDR3 protein. The sample contains approximately 680,000 distinct CDR3 sequences, less than 9% of which appear only once. Whole-study results and caveats: Memory repertoires lacked the insertion deficit that abundant cord blood beta clonotypes showed. Where out-of-frame alpha sequences were twin-shared, they showed excess low generation probability.

Healthy Caucasians made up all donors. The same data also contributed to another study, on yellow fever vaccine responses in identical twins.

Sequences were obtained from PBMCs. The V gene is TRBV5-1, the J gene TRBJ2-3; D not certain. The clonotype comes from a woman younger than 30 in good health. The CDR3 spells CASRPESQATDTQYF. CDR3 nucleotide sequence: TGCGCCAGCAGACCCGAAAGCCAGGCCACAGATACGCAGTATTTT.